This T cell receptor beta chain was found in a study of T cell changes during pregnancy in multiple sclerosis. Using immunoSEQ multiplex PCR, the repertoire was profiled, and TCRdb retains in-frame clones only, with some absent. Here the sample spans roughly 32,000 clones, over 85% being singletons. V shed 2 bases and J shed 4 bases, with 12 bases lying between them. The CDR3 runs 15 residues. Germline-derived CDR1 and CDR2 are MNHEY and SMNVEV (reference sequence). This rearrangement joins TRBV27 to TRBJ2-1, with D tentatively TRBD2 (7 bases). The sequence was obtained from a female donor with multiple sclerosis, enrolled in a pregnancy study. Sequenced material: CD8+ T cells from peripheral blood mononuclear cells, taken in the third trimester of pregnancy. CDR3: CASSLLGGAYNEQFF. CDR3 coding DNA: TGTGCCAGCAGTTTACTGGGGGGGGCTTACAATGAGCAGTTCTTC.